The entry below describes one T cell receptor (beta chain). These data belong to a study of T cell changes during pregnancy in multiple sclerosis. Clones were sequenced by immunoSEQ multiplex PCR, and TCRdb holds only the in-frame ones, with some missing. This sample carries approximately 70,000 clones, about 93% of them seen once, and the ten largest clones take roughly 0.14%. The specimen was CD4+ T cells from peripheral blood mononuclear cells, collected after pregnancy. The TCR originated in a female donor with multiple sclerosis, enrolled in a pregnancy study.

This CDR3 reads CASSDIWTGAYEQYF. In DNA form, the CDR3 reads TGTGCCAGCAGTGATATTTGGACAGGGGCCTACGAGCAGTACTTC. This rearrangement joins TRBV6-1 to TRBJ2-7; 9 bases fit TRBD1. The germline V gene has CDR1 MNHNS and CDR2 SASEGT. The CDR3 loop spans 15 amino acids. Losses at the gene ends were 3 bases for V and 2 bases for J; bases not matched to a gene: 5.